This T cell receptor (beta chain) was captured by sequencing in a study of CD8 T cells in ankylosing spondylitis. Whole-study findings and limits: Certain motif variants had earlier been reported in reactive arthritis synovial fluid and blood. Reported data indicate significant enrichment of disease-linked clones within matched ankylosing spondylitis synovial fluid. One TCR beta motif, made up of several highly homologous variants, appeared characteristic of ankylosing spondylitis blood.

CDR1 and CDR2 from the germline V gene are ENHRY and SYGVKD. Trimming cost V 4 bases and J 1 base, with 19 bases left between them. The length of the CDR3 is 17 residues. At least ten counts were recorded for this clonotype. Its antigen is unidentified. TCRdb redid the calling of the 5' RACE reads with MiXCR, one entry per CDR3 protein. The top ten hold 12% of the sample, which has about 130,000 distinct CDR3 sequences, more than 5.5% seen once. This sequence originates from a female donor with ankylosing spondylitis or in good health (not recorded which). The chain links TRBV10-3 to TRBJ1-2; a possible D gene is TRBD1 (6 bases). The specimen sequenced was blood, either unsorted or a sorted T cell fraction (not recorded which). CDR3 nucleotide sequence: TGTGCCATCAGTGCGTCCGGGACATTTCCTGATAACTATGGCTACACCTTC. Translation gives CAISASGTFPDNYGYTF.